This T cell receptor delta chain originates from a study of γδ T cells in repeated Plasmodium falciparum infection. The overall study: Donors had four controlled P. falciparum NF54 infections over 644 days. Sampling occurred at baseline, pre-infection for selected infections, and 21 days post-infection.

Germline CDR1 is TSWWSYY and CDR2 is QGS. V lost 0 bases and J 0 bases, leaving 20 bases between the germline ends. The CDR3 covers 19 residues. Bulk repertoires came from Vgamma9/Vdelta2+ or Vdelta2-negative gammadelta T cells flow-sorted from PBMC. Each sorted gammadelta sample had TRG and TRD chains sequenced. TCRdb fed the multiplex PCR reads to CATT. The sample comprises tens of thousands of delta-chain clones, approximately 1% of which are singletons, and more than 9% rests with the top ten. Concerning this clone itself: The protein recorded in TCRdb matches a much larger clone and deviates from this DNA's translation at residue 13, suggesting a read error; the protein here is obtained by translating the DNA.

Sample: gamma-delta T cells from blood. The chain carries TRDV1 and TRDJ1; D may be TRDD2 or TRDD3 (5 bases each). The TCR sequence derives from a pool of human donors (malaria-infected and uninfected, not separated). DNA of the CDR3: TGTGCTCTTGGGGAACTAACCGGGTTCCTCGGGGAGGACACCGATAAACTCATCTTT. Amino acids: CALGELTGFLGEDTDKLIF.